This is a list of T cell receptor beta chains from one sample in a study of shared T cell receptors in the human thymus. Some clones are missing from TCRdb's copy, which holds only in-frame ones; the method was immunoSEQ multiplex PCR. Among under 850,000 clones listed, 85% to 90% were seen once. These sequences were also reported in another study, on human thymus T cells.

The sample comprised thymocytes. The receptors shown here come from a boy in the first two years of life with a congenital heart defect. Both conserved end residues are part of each CDR3. Fields, in order: D gene, V gene, J gene, clone size, CDR3 DNA, CDR3 protein. The D gene is left open where the match is weak. Clone size is given for some rows only: seen once, a few or many times, or a class if the clone is expanded.

D gene: NA; V gene: TRBV4-3; J gene: TRBJ2-5; clone size: NA; CDR3 DNA: TGCGCCAGCAGCCAAGATAGAAACCCGCAAGAGACCCAGTACTTC; CDR3 protein: CASSQDRNPQETQYF
D gene: TRBD2; V gene: TRBV7-9; J gene: TRBJ2-1; clone size: NA; CDR3 DNA: TGTGCCAGCAGCTTAGGCCGCGGGGTAGCGGGAGGGGATGAGCAGTTCTTC; CDR3 protein: CASSLGRGVAGGDEQFF
D gene: TRBD2; V gene: TRBV4-3; J gene: TRBJ2-2; clone size: NA; CDR3 DNA: TGCGCCAGCAGCCAACTGCCTAGCGGGGGAAACACCGGGGAGCTGTTTTTT; CDR3 protein: CASSQLPSGGNTGELFF
D gene: TRBD1; V gene: TRBV19; J gene: TRBJ2-7; clone size: few; CDR3 DNA: TGTGCCAGTAAAACCCGGGACAGCTCCTACGAGCAGTACTTC; CDR3 protein: CASKTRDSSYEQYF
D gene: NA; V gene: TRBV14; J gene: TRBJ2-1; clone size: NA; CDR3 DNA: TGTGCCAGCAGCCAAGTAGGGGTCGGGCCTGGCTCCTACAATGAGCAGTTCTTC; CDR3 protein: CASSQVGVGPGSYNEQFF
D gene: NA; V gene: TRBV6-6; J gene: TRBJ2-7; clone size: NA; CDR3 DNA: TGTGCCAGCAGTTCTAACCCACCGACAGGATCCTACGAGCAGTACTTC; CDR3 protein: CASSSNPPTGSYEQYF
D gene: NA; V gene: TRBV5-4; J gene: TRBJ1-1; clone size: NA; CDR3 DNA: TGTGCCAGCAGCTTGGGACAGCGTCTAGAGAACACTGAAGCTTTCTTT; CDR3 protein: CASSLGQRLENTEAFF
D gene: TRBD2; V gene: TRBV4-3; J gene: TRBJ2-5; clone size: once; CDR3 DNA: TGCGCCAGCAGCCAGGTCAGGACTAGCGGGGAATACCAAGAGACCCAGTACTTC; CDR3 protein: CASSQVRTSGEYQETQYF
D gene: NA; V gene: TRBV4-3; J gene: TRBJ2-4; clone size: NA; CDR3 DNA: TGCGCCAGCAGCCAAGATCCGCGGTTAGCCAAAAACATTCAGTACTTC; CDR3 protein: CASSQDPRLAKNIQYF
D gene: NA; V gene: TRBV4-3; J gene: TRBJ2-1; clone size: NA; CDR3 DNA: TGCGCCAGCAGCCACTCCCACCAGGGGGGATACAATGAGCAGTTCTTC; CDR3 protein: CASSHSHQGGYNEQFF
D gene: NA; V gene: TRBV2; J gene: TRBJ2-5; clone size: NA; CDR3 DNA: TGTGCCAGCAGCGGTTTTCGGACTAAGTGGGGCGAGACCCAGTACTTC; CDR3 protein: CASSGFRTKWGETQYF
D gene: TRBD2; V gene: TRBV28; J gene: TRBJ2-7; clone size: NA; CDR3 DNA: TGTGCCAGCAGTTCCGGATTCCCGGGACTAGCGGGAGGGCCCTACGAGCAGTACTTC; CDR3 protein: CASSSGFPGLAGGPYEQYF
D gene: TRBD1; V gene: TRBV7-2; J gene: TRBJ2-7; clone size: NA; CDR3 DNA: TGTGCCAGCAGCTTAGCACCTTCCGGGACAGGGGACTCCCTAGAGGACTTC; CDR3 protein: CASSLAPSGTGDSLEDF
D gene: TRBD1; V gene: TRBV6-5; J gene: TRBJ1-5; clone size: NA; CDR3 DNA: TGTGCCAGCAGTTACTCGCGAAACAGGGGGGATCAGCCCCAGCATTTT; CDR3 protein: CASSYSRNRGDQPQHF
D gene: NA; V gene: TRBV25-1; J gene: TRBJ2-7; clone size: few; CDR3 DNA: TGTGCCAGCAGTGCCCAGGGCTACTACGAGCAGTACTTC; CDR3 protein: CASSAQGYYEQYF
D gene: TRBD1; V gene: TRBV7-2; J gene: TRBJ2-7; clone size: NA; CDR3 DNA: TGTGCCAGCAGCTTGCCCCCCGGGACAGGCAGCTACGAGCAGTACTTC; CDR3 protein: CASSLPPGTGSYEQYF